This T cell receptor beta chain was identified during a study (dated by TCRdb to about 2015). In the study overall: The study tested whether tumor-infiltrating Tregs in breast cancer are recruited from blood Tregs or converted in situ from other CD4+ T cell subsets. Here is what the overall study found, with its caveats: In terms of TCR gene usage, tumor memory CD4+ T cells clustered together with blood and lymph node memory CD4+ cells, as well as with lymph node naive CD4+ cells. Tumor-infiltrating Treg TCR alpha and beta sequences overlapped most with tumor naive CD4+ T cells, then with blood naive CD4+ T cells. The validation in the larger cohort was limited to a single TCR beta V-J rearrangement instead of whole repertoires.

Unmatched junction bases come to 9, with V trimmed by 3 bases and J by 1 base. The germline V gene (reference sequence) gives CDR1 as DFQATT and CDR2 as SNEGSKA. The CDR3 holds 17 amino acids from the cysteine to the phenylalanine. Solely the CDR3 DNA is kept, with 51 bases framed from the first base. In this sample, this clonotype turned up a few times. The specificity of this receptor is unknown. Nothing much larger sits one base from this clone, and base qualities are not available. Full-length TCR variable regions were amplified by 5' RACE PCR using constant-region reverse primers, and then by semi-nested PCR using Nested Universal Primer A. The ReliaPrep RNA Cell Miniprep System was used to extract total RNA, which was then reverse transcribed into 5'RACE-ready cDNA with the SMARTer RACE 5'/3' Kit. Multiplex adaptors were used to barcode the full-length TCR alpha and beta libraries, which were then sequenced on an Illumina MiSeq. The study's own analysis went as follows. For each of nine subset-tissue groups, sequencing data from the five patients were pooled, and the groups were compared by unsupervised clustering of TCR gene usage. The Morisita-Horn index, with shared sequences weighted by their contribution to each repertoire, was used to calculate repertoire similarity. Through fastp at Q25 and MiXCR, TCRdb rebuilt clones from the public reads, retaining in-frame beta chains. Every entry covers one CDR3 protein and lists the most common genes and DNA from its rows. TCRdb's processing, not the study's, gives the V and J calls here. Present in this sample are 5,000 to 6,500 distinct CDR3 sequences, 59% of which were seen just once. The top ten hold 3.5% to 5% of the sample.

Memory CD4+ T cells were isolated as CD4+CD45RO+CD25- cells. Tregs, naive and memory CD4+ T cells from tumor, blood and ipsilateral draining lymph nodes of about 5 breast cancer patients underwent full-length TCR alpha and beta sequencing. Tumor tissue and lymph nodes from ipsilateral axillary dissection were perfused with PBS, minced and digested with collagenase I and hyaluronidase. A purity exceeding 90% was confirmed by FACS for the sorted cell populations. Sequencing input: tumor-infiltrating memory CD4+ T cells sorted from the breast tumor. Reading the label with the study, this specimen's cell subset or site is: memory CD4+ T cells, CD4+CD45RO+CD25-. This clonotype was obtained from a female donor with breast cancer. The V gene is TRBV20-1 and the J gene is TRBJ2-4; TRBD1 lines up with 10 middle nucleotides. The CDR3 corresponds to CSARAGQGKGAKNIQYF. The DNA sequence is given as TGCAGTGCTAGGGCGGGACAGGGGAAAGGGGCCAAAAACATTCAGTACTTC.